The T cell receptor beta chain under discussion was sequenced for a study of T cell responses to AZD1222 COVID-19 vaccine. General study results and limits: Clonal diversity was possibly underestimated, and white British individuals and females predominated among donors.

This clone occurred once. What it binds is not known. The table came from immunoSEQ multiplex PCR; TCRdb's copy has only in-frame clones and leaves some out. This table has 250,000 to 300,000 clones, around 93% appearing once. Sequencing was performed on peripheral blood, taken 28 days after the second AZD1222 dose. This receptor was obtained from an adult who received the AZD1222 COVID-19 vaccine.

CDR3 loop: CASSQEAAGALGGELFF. The CDR3 nucleotides read TGTGCCAGCAGCCAAGAGGCAGCGGGGGCCCTGGGCGGGGAGCTGTTTTTT. This chain connects TRBV3-1 (or the pseudogene TRBV3-2) to TRBJ2-2; TRBD2 matches at 8 bases. Trimming took 0 bases from V and 7 from J; bases not matched to a gene: 10. The germline V gene has CDR1 LGHDT and CDR2 YNNKEL (reference sequence). The CDR3 is 17 residues long.